The 10 T cell receptor beta chains listed next were all sequenced from one sample in a study of T cell responses to AZD1222 COVID-19 vaccine. TCRdb's copy holds only in-frame clones and misses some; the assay was immunoSEQ multiplex PCR. The table has around 94,000 clones, 84% seen once; the top ten hold around 15%. The sequencing used peripheral blood, collected on day 0 of AZD1222 vaccination. Receptors originate from an adult in good health.

The gene calls are TRBV6-2 or TRBV6-3 and TRBJ1-1; unclear D gene. The CDR3 has 14 amino acids. Trimming took off 5 bases at V and 1 base at J, with 11 bases between the two ends. Per germline, CDR1 MNHEY and CDR2 SVGEGT. The CDR3 spells CASSRLGSNTEAFF. In nucleotides, the CDR3 is TGTGCCAGCAGTCGGCTCGGATCGAACACTGAAGCTTTCTTT.

V is TRBV5-1 and J is TRBJ2-1, with 8 positions matching TRBD1. J was trimmed by 6 bases and V by 2 bases; bases with no gene match: 13. This CDR3 is 17 amino acids long. Germline V CDR1 and CDR2: SGHRS, YFSETQ. CDR3 in DNA: TGCGCCAGCAGCTTTACATGGATGGGGGACAGGATCAATGAGCAGTTCTTC. It specifies CASSFTWMGDRINEQFF.

CDR3 sequence: CATSDSGYRANEQFF. As DNA, the CDR3 is TGTGCCACCAGTGATTCTGGGTACAGGGCCAATGAGCAGTTCTTC. The chain has TRBV24-1 and TRBJ2-1; the D gene is possibly TRBD1 (6 bases). Germline V gene lookup returns CDR1 KGHDR and CDR2 SFDVKD. Trimming shortened V by 2 bases and J by 6 bases, and 13 bases separated the two germline ends. The length of the CDR3 is 15 residues.

The CDR3 spells CASSQDRAFF. The CDR3 DNA reads TGTGCCAGCAGCCAAGATCGAGCTTTCTTT. The chain carries TRBV14 and TRBJ1-1; no firm D call. V was clipped by 0 bases and J by 10 bases, with 3 bases between them. The CDR3 consists of 10 residues. Germline V gene sequence: CDR1 SGHDN, CDR2 FVKESK. Based on the CDR3 plus reference TRBV14 and TRBJ1-1, the full variable domain is EAGVTQFPSHSVIEKGQTVTLRCDPISGHDNLYWYRRVMGKEIKFLLHFVKESKQDESGMPNNRFLAERTGGTYSTLKVQPAELEDSGVYFCASSQDRAFFGQGTRLTVV.

The chain joins TRBV4-2 to TRBJ2-1; no firm D call. Germline CDR1 and CDR2: LGHNA and YNFKEQ. V lost 0 bases, J lost 8 bases, and 5 bases lay in between. The length of the CDR3 is 12 residues. CDR3 in amino acids: CASSQDLDEQFF. DNA of the CDR3: TGTGCCAGCAGCCAAGATCTGGATGAGCAGTTCTTC.

A single count supports this clone. CDR3 in DNA: TGTGCCAGCAGCCCGGACCCGAATAGCAATCAGCCCCAGCATTTT. The encoded protein is CASSPDPNSNQPQHF. The V call is TRBV5-5, the J call TRBJ1-5; D unclear. The CDR3 is made up of 15 amino acids. Trimming shortened V by 4 bases and J by 0 bases, and 11 bases separated the two germline ends. From germline, CDR1 is SGHKS and CDR2 YYEKEE (reference sequence). The whole variable domain, filled in from reference TRBV5-5 and TRBJ1-5, reads DAGVTQSPTHLIKTRGQQVTLRCSPISGHKSVSWYQQVLGQGPQFIFQYYEKEERGRGNFPDRFSARQFPNYSSELNVNALLLGDSALYLCASSPDPNSNQPQHFGDGTRLSIL.

This sequence joins TRBV6-5 and TRBJ1-3, with D uncertain. V shed 6 bases and J shed 0 bases, with 12 bases lying between them. The CDR3 length is 15 residues. Per the germline V gene, CDR1 is MNHEY and CDR2 is SVGAGI. In nucleotides, the CDR3 is TGTGCCAGCAGAATAAGGTATCTCTCTGGAAACACCATATATTTT. This codes for CASRIRYLSGNTIYF.

The V call is TRBV25-1, the J call TRBJ2-3; D is undetermined. Trimming removed 8 bases at V and 2 bases at J, with 14 bases between. Germline V gene lookup returns CDR1 MGHDK and CDR2 SYGVNS. The CDR3 is 14 residues long. The CDR3 here is CASGNNYFTDTQYF. The CDR3 DNA reads TGTGCCAGCGGTAATAACTACTTCACAGATACGCAGTATTTT. The full variable domain, its missing parts supplied by reference TRBV25-1 and TRBJ2-3, is EADIYQTPRYLVIGTGKKITLECSQTMGHDKMYWYQQDPGMELHLIHYSYGVNSTEKGDLSSESTVSRIRTEHFPLTLESARPSHTSQYLCASGNNYFTDTQYFGPGTRLTVL.

V is TRBV11-3 and J is TRBJ1-6, with 10 bases aligning to TRBD1. The CDR3 spans 14 residues. Germline assignment: CDR1 SGHNT and CDR2 YENEEA. The V and J ends lost 6 bases and 9 bases, in that order; junction bases with no gene match: 5. The CDR3 sequence: CASSAGQGVSPLHF. Here the CDR3 DNA reads TGTGCCAGCAGTGCCGGACAGGGGGTTTCACCCCTCCACTTT.

This chain uses TRBV10-3 with TRBJ1-2; the D is unclear. The CDR3 spans 12 residues. V was clipped by 10 bases and J by 13 bases, with 22 bases between them. Per the germline V gene, CDR1 is ENHRY and CDR2 is SYGVKD. The CDR3 protein is CATRTSSTPRTF. DNA for the CDR3: TGTGCCACCAGGACCAGCTCTACCCCACGCACCTTC.